The sequence of this TCR beta chain was determined in a study of high-grade serous ovarian cancer treatment subgroups. Study overall: Mean per sample: around 14,000 reads, some 7,500 unique TCR beta rearrangements.

Germline values: CDR1 LNHDA, CDR2 SQIVND (reference sequence). The V end lost 6 bases, the J end lost 1 base, and 9 bases lay between the germline ends. This CDR3 comprises 13 residues. Produced via immunoSEQ multiplex PCR; TCRdb's table is partial and in-frame only. The table records over 15,000 clones, about 76% of them present only once. The tumor samples were collected prior to definitive surgery or chemotherapy. About this clone: Its cognate antigen is unknown.

Study-level findings and limits: Different patients shared almost no repertoire; same-patient tumors shared roughly 0.11 to 0.8.

The sample consisted of tumor tissue. This TCR derives from a human donor with high-grade serous ovarian cancer. The chain joins TRBV19 to TRBJ2-5; no reliable D call. CDR3 loop: CASRAASQETQYF. CDR3 coding DNA: TGTGCCAGTAGGGCGGCCAGCCAAGAGACCCAGTACTTC. Full variable domain (rest looked up from reference TRBV19 and TRBJ2-5): DGGITQSPKYLFRKEGQNVTLSCEQNLNHDAMYWYRQDPGQGLRLIYYSQIVNDFQKGDIAEGYSVSREKKESFPLTVTSAQKNPTAFYLCASRAASQETQYFGPGTRLLVL.